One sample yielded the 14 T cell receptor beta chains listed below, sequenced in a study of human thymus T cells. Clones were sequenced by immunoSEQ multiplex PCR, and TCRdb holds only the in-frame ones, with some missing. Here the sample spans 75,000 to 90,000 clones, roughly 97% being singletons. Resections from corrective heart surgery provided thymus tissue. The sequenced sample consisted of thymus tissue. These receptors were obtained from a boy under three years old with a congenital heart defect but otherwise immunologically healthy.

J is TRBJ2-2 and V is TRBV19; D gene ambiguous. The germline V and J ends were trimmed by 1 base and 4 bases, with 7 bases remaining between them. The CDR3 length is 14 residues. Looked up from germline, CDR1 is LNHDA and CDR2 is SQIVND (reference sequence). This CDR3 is CASSIVLGTGELFF. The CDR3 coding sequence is TGTGCCAGTAGTATAGTTCTGGGCACCGGGGAGCTGTTTTTT.

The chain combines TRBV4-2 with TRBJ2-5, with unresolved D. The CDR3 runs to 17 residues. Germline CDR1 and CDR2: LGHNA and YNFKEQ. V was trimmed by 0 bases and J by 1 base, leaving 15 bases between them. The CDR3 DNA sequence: TGTGCCAGCAGCCAAGATTTTGAGATCAGGCGCCAAGAGACCCAGTACTTC. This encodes CASSQDFEIRRQETQYF.

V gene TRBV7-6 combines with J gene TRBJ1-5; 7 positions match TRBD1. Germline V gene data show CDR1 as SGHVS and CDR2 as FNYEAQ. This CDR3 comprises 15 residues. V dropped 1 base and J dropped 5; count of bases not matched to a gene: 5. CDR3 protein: CASSLGGQPYQPQHF. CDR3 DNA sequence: TGTGCCAGCAGCTTAGGGGGACAGCCTTATCAGCCCCAGCATTTT.

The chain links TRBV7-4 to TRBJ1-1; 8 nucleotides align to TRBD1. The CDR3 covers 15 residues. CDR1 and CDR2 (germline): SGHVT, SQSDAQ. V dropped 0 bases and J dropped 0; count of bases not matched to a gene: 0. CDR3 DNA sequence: TGTGCCAGCAGCTTAGCCAGGGGGCTGAACACTGAAGCTTTCTTT. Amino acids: CASSLARGLNTEAFF.

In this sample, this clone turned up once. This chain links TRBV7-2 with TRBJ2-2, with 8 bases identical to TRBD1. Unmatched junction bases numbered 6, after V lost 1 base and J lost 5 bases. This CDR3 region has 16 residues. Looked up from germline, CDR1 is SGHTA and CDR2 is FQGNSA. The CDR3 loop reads CASSLDRTGLTGELFF. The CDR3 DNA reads TGTGCCAGCAGCTTAGACAGGACAGGGCTTACCGGGGAGCTGTTTTTT.

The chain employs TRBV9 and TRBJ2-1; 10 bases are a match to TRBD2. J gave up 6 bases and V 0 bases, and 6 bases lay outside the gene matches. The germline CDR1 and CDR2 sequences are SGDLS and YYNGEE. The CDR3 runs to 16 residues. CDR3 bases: TGTGCCAGCAGCGTAGAGTCTAGCGGGGGACCCAATGAGCAGTTCTTC. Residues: CASSVESSGGPNEQFF.

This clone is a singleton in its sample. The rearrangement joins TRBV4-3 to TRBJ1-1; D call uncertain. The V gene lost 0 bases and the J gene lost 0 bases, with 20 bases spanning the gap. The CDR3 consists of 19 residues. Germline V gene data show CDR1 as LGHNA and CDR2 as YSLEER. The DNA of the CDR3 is TGCGCCAGCAGCCAAGACAGTCGGGCGGGTGTAAGGATGAACACTGAAGCTTTCTTT. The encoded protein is CASSQDSRAGVRMNTEAFF.

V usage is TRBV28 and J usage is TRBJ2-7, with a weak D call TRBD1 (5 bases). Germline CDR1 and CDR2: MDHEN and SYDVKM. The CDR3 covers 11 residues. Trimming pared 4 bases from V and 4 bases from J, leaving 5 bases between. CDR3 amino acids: CASSYRYEQYF. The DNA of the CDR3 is TGTGCCAGCAGTTACAGGTACGAGCAGTACTTC.

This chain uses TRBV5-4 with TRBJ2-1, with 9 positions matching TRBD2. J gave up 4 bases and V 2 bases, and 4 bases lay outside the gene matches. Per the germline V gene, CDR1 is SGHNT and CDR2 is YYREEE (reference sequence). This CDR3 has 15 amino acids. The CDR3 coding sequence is TGTGCCAGCAGCTTCCGACTAGCGGAATACAATGAGCAGTTCTTC. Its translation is CASSFRLAEYNEQFF.

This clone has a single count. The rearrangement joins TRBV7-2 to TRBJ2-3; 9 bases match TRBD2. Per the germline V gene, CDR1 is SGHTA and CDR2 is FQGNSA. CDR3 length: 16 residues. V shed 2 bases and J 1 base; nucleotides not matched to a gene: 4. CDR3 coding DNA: TGTGCCAGCAGCTTACGGGGACTAGCCGGCACAGATACGCAGTATTTT. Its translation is CASSLRGLAGTDTQYF.

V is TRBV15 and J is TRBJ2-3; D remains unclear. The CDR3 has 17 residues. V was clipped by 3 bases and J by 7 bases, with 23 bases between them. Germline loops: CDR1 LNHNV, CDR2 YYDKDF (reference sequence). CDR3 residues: CATSSLFMLGYRNTQYF. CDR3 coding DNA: TGTGCCACCAGCAGTCTGTTTATGCTGGGGTACCGGAATACGCAGTATTTT. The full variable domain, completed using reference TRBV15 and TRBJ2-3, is DAMVIQNPRYQVTQFGKPVTLSCSQTLNHNVMYWYQQKSSQAPKLLFHYYDKDFNNEADTPDNFQSRRPNTSFCFLDIRSPGLGDTAMYLCATSSLFMLGYRNTQYFGPGTRLTVL.

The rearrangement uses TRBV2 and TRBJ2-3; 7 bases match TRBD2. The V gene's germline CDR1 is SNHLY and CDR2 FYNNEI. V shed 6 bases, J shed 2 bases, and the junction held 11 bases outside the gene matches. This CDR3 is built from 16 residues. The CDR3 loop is CASRAVRLADTDTQYF. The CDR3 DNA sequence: TGTGCCAGCAGGGCTGTTAGACTAGCAGACACAGATACGCAGTATTTT.

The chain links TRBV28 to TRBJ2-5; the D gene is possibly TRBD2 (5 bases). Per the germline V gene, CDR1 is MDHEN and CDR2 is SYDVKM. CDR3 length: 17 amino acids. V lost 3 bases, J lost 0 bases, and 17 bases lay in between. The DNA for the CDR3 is TGTGCCAGCAGTTTGCTTCTTAGACGGAGGTACCAAGAGACCCAGTACTTC. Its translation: CASSLLLRRRYQETQYF.

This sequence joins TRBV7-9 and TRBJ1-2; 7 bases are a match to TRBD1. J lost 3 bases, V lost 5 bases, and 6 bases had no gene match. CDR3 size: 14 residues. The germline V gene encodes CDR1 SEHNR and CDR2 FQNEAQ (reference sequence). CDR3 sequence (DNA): TGTGCCAGCAGCCAGGGACAGAAGTACTATGGCTACACCTTC. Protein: CASSQGQKYYGYTF.